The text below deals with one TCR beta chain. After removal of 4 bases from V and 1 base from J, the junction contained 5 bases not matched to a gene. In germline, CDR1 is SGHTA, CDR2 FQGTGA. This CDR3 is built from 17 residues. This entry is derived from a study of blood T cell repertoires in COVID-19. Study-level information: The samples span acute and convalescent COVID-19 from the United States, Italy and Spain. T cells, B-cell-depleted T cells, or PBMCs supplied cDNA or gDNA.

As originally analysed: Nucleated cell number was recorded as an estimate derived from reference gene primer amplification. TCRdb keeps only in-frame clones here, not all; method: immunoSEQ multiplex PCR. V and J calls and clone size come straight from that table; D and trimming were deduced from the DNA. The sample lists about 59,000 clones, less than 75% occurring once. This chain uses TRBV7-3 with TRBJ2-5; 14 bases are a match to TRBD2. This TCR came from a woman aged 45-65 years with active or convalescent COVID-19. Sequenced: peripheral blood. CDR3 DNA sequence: TGTGCCAGCAGCTGCTGGACTAGCGGGAGGCCCCAAGAGACCCAGTACTTC. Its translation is CASSCWTSGRPQETQYF.